Sequencing of this T cell receptor (beta chain) was carried out in a study of breast tumors, draining lymph nodes, adjacent tissues. From the multiplex PCR reads, TCRdb called clonotypes with MiXCR, one entry per CDR3 protein. The sample lists around 140,000 distinct CDR3 sequences; 20% to 25% were seen once. To note about this clonotype: Its antigen remains unidentified.

Breast cancer patients provided tissue from their axillary draining lymph nodes. Findings of the study overall: Compared with lymph nodes, tumors were less diverse; compared with nontumor tissue, more. Findings are consistent with lymph node origin and intratumoral expansion of most tumor T cells. Data only fit, rather than demonstrated, lymph node origin of most tumor T cells. Luminal-like breast cancer showed significantly higher tumor–nontumor repertoire similarity than basal-like.

Input material: axillary lymph node tissue. This TCR derives from a female donor with breast cancer. Some clones in this sample may be carry-over from other donors' samples.

DNA of the CDR3: TGTGCCAGTAGTATGGGGACTAGCGGAGTTTACGAGCAGTACTTC. Translation gives CASSMGTSGVYEQYF. V is TRBV19 and J is TRBJ2-7, with TRBD2 identical over 11 bases. This CDR3 is 15 amino acids long. After removal of 3 bases from V and 4 bases from J, the junction contained 5 bases not matched to a gene. Germline V gene data show CDR1 as LNHDA and CDR2 as SQIVND (reference sequence).